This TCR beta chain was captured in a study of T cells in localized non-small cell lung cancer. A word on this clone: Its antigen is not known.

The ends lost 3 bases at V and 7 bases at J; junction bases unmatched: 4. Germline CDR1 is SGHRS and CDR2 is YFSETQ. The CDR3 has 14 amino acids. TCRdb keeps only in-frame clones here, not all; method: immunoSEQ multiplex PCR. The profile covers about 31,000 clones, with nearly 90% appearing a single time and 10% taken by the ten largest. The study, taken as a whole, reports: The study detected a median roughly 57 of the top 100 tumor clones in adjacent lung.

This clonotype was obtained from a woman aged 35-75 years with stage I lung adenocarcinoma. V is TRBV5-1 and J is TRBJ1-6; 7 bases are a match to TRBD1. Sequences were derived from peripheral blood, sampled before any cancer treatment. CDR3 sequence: CASSWGQTNSPLHF. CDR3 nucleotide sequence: TGCGCCAGCAGCTGGGGACAGACGAATTCACCCCTCCACTTT.